The 10 T cell receptor beta chains below come from one sample, sequenced in a study of response to subunit inactivated influenza vaccine. Each CDR3 protein gets one entry after TCRdb re-called the RT-PCR reads with MiXCR. The data show roughly 520,000 distinct CDR3 sequences, with roughly 27% seen just once and around 2% held by the top ten. The specimen was CD4+ T cells sorted from PBMCs, collected around 5 days after vaccination. All receptors come from a man over 45 who received an inactivated influenza vaccine.

The V and J genes are TRBV2 and TRBJ1-3, with 7 bases identical to TRBD1. The V gene end was trimmed by 6 bases and the J gene end by 0 bases; junction bases not matched to a gene: 5. There are 15 residues in the CDR3. The germline gives CDR1 SNHLY, CDR2 FYNNEI. The CDR3 spells CASSIDRASGNTIYF. In DNA form, the CDR3 reads TGTGCCAGCAGCATAGACAGGGCCTCTGGAAACACCATATATTTT.

The rearrangement uses TRBV7-2 and TRBJ1-2; tentatively, D is TRBD1 (6 bases). In germline, CDR1 is SGHTA, CDR2 FQGNSA. CDR3 length equals 14 residues. V lost 3 bases, J lost 3 bases, and 11 bases lay in between. In nucleotides, the CDR3 is TGTGCCAGCAGCTTGGGAACAGGGCACTATGGCTACACCTTC. Translation gives CASSLGTGHYGYTF. Using reference TRBV7-2 and TRBJ1-2 for the parts outside the CDR3, the full variable domain is GAGVSQSPSNKVTEKGKDVELRCDPISGHTALYWYRQSLGQGLEFLIYFQGNSAPDKSGLPSDRFSAERTGGSVSTLTIQRTQQEDSAVYLCASSLGTGHYGYTFGSGTRLTVV.

This chain connects TRBV7-2 to TRBJ2-7, with TRBD2 identical over 8 bases. V was clipped by 0 bases and J by 2 bases; unmatched bases: 3. CDR1 and CDR2 (germline): SGHTA, FQGNSA. This CDR3 spans 15 amino acids. The CDR3 DNA reads as TGTGCCAGCAGCTTAGCTAGCGGGGACCCCTACGAGCAGTACTTC. Translating gives CASSLASGDPYEQYF.

The J gene is TRBJ2-2, the V gene TRBV7-8; tentatively, D is TRBD1 (6 bases). Germline assignment: CDR1 SGHVS and CDR2 FQNEAQ. V lost 1 base and J 7 bases, leaving 10 bases between the germline ends. The CDR3 covers 14 residues. DNA of the CDR3: TGTGCCAGCAGCTTAGACAGGGCGGGCGGGGAGCTGTTTTTT. The encoded protein is CASSLDRAGGELFF.

V gene TRBV20-1 combines with J gene TRBJ2-1; the match to TRBD2 covers 13 bases. This CDR3 region has 19 residues. The junction had 14 bases not matched to a gene; V was cut back by 0 bases and J by 6 bases. In germline, CDR1 is DFQATT, CDR2 SNEGSKA (reference sequence). CDR3 DNA sequence: TGCAGTGCTAGAGATATCCGGACTAGCGGGAGAGGTTGGCGCAATGAGCAGTTCTTC. Its translation: CSARDIRTSGRGWRNEQFF.

This chain joins TRBV20-1 and TRBJ2-3, with 14 bases lining up with TRBD2. Germline values: CDR1 DFQATT, CDR2 SNEGSKA (reference sequence). V gave up 3 bases and J gave up 5 bases; unmatched junction bases: 7. The CDR3 runs to 16 residues. In DNA form, the CDR3 reads TGCAGTGCTAGCTTGACTAGCGGGAGGGCTATAGATACGCAGTATTTT. Translated: CSASLTSGRAIDTQYF.

In its sample, this clonotype was seen many times. This chain connects TRBV7-2 to TRBJ2-3; unclear D gene. The germline CDR1 and CDR2 sequences are SGHTA and FQGNSA. This CDR3 is built from 12 residues. The V end was cut by 3 bases, the J end by 1 base, with 2 bases between. CDR3 coding DNA: TGTGCCAGCAGCTTTGGCACAGATACGCAGTATTTT. Its protein product is CASSFGTDTQYF.

The gene calls are TRBV6-6 and TRBJ1-5; no reliable D call. The germline gives CDR1 MNHNY, CDR2 SVGAGI (reference sequence). The CDR3 is 13 amino acids. Trimming removed 7 bases at V and 1 base at J, with 8 bases between. CDR3 residues: CASILGSNQPQHF. As DNA, the CDR3 is TGTGCCAGCATCTTAGGGAGCAATCAGCCCCAGCATTTT.

This clonotype was seen many times. This chain links TRBV7-2 with TRBJ2-2, with D perhaps matching TRBD2 (6 bases). Germline CDR1 is SGHTA and CDR2 is FQGNSA. The CDR3 sequence is 15 residues long. V was trimmed by 0 bases and J by 2 bases, leaving 7 bases between them. The CDR3 here is CASSLAEGNTGELFF. The CDR3 DNA is TGTGCCAGCAGCTTAGCGGAGGGAAACACCGGGGAGCTGTTTTTT.

This clonotype was seen repeatedly, ten times or more. The chain uses TRBV25-1 and TRBJ1-6; 7 bases match TRBD1. Germline V gene sequence: CDR1 MGHDK, CDR2 SYGVNS. The CDR3 contains 14 residues. The junction had 4 bases not matched to a gene; V was cut back by 5 bases and J by 6 bases. CDR3 nucleotides: TGTGCCAGCAGTTCCGGGACAGCTAATTCACCCCTCCACTTT. Translated, it gives CASSSGTANSPLHF.